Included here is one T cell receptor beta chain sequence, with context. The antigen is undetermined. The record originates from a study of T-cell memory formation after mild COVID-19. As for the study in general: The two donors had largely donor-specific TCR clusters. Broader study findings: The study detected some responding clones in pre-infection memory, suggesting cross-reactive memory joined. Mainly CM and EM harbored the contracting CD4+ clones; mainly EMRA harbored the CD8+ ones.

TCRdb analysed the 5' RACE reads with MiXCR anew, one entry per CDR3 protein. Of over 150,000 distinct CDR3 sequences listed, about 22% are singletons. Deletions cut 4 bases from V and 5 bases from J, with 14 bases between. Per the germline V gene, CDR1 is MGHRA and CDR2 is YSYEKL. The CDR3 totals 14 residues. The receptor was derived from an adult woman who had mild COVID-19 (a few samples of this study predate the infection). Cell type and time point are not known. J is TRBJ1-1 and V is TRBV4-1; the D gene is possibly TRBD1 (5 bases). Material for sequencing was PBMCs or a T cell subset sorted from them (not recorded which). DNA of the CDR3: TGCGCCAGCAGCCCCCGCCGGGGGGGTACTGAAGCTTTCTTT. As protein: CASSPRRGGTEAFF.